A single sample is the source of the 7 T cell receptor beta chains below, sequenced in a study of T-cell memory formation after mild COVID-19. Each CDR3 protein gets one entry after TCRdb re-called the 5' RACE reads with MiXCR. The data contain a few hundred thousand distinct CDR3 sequences, around 27% of them singletons. The source material was PBMCs or a T cell subset sorted from them (not recorded which). The source of these receptors is an adult woman who had mild COVID-19 (a few samples of this study predate the infection). Cell type and time point are not known.

This sequence joins TRBV6-5 and TRBJ2-1; 8 positions agree with TRBD1. Unmatched junction bases numbered 6, after V lost 6 bases and J lost 5 bases. Germline CDR1 and CDR2: MNHEY and SVGAGI. The CDR3 totals 14 residues. The DNA for the CDR3 is TGTGCCAGCAGACAAGGACAGGGAAACAATGAGCAGTTCTTC. This sequence encodes CASRQGQGNNEQFF.

The J gene is TRBJ2-7, the V gene TRBV12-3 or TRBV12-4; D gene ambiguous. V was pared by 7 bases and J by 7 bases, with 17 bases between. The CDR3 spans 13 residues. The CDR3 region is CASTALGSGEQYF. CDR3 bases: TGTGCCAGCACTGCTTTGGGATCGGGTGAGCAGTACTTC.

This clonotype was counted a few times. The rearrangement links TRBV5-6 to TRBJ1-2; D might be TRBD1 (6 bases). Per germline, CDR1 SGHDT and CDR2 YYEEEE. The CDR3 is 15 amino acids. V lost 0 bases to trimming and J lost 4 bases, with 13 bases between them. The CDR3 is CASSLDGGAVYGYTF. The CDR3 bases are TGTGCCAGCAGCTTGGATGGGGGGGCGGTCTATGGCTACACCTTC.

This clonotype was seen only a few times. The genes are TRBV9 and TRBJ1-2; 7 nucleotides agree with TRBD1. Germline lookup yields CDR1 SGDLS and CDR2 YYNGEE. The CDR3 is made up of 15 amino acids. The V segment lost 0 bases and the J segment 6 bases; nucleotides outside the gene matches: 8. The CDR3 region is CASSVGAQGLDGYTF. In nucleotides, the CDR3 is TGTGCCAGCAGCGTAGGAGCACAGGGGTTGGATGGCTACACCTTC.

This chain uses TRBV20-1 with TRBJ2-7; TRBD1 agrees at 7 bases. V was clipped by 3 bases and J by 2 bases; unmatched bases: 10. This CDR3 contains 15 residues. Germline V gives CDR1 DFQATT, CDR2 SNEGSKA (reference sequence). The CDR3 loop is CSASLPGQWTYEQYF. The CDR3 nucleotides read TGCAGTGCTAGTCTTCCGGGACAGTGGACCTACGAGCAGTACTTC.

This clonotype was counted between two and nine times. The gene calls are TRBV27 and TRBJ2-1; TRBD1 might be the D (6 bases). The CDR3 extends over 16 amino acids. Germline lookup yields CDR1 MNHEY and CDR2 SMNVEV (reference sequence). V was pared by 4 bases and J by 8 bases, with 21 bases between. The CDR3 loop reads CASSSLLQGAVDEQFF. The CDR3 coding sequence is TGTGCCAGCAGTTCGTTGTTACAGGGTGCTGTGGATGAGCAGTTCTTC.

This clonotype appeared a few times. The J gene is TRBJ2-3, the V gene TRBV15; TRBD2 matches 9 bases. The ends lost 0 bases at V and 3 bases at J; junction bases unmatched: 4. The CDR3 is 16 residues long. Germline CDR1 LNHNV, CDR2 YYDKDF (reference sequence). The CDR3 protein is CATSRDKAGGTDTQYF. DNA for the CDR3: TGTGCCACCAGCAGAGATAAAGCGGGAGGTACAGATACGCAGTATTTT.